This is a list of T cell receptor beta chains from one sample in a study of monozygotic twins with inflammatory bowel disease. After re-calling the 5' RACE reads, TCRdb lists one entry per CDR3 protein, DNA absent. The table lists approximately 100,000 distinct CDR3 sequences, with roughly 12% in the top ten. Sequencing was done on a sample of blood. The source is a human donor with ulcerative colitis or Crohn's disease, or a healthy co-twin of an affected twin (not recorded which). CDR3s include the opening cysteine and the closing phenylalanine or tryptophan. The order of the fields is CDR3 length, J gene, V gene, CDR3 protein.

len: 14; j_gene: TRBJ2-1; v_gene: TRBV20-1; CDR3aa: CSATSGAKGNEQFF
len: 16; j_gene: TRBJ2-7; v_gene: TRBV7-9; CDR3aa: CASSLSTGTWDGEQYF
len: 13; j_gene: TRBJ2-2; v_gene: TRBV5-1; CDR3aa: CASRDGSTGELFF
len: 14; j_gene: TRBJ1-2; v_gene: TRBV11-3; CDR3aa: CASSSDTKTYGYTF
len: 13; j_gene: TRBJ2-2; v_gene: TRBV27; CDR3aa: CASSWLQAGELFF
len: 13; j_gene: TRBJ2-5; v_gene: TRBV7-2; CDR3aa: CASSPDWGETQYF
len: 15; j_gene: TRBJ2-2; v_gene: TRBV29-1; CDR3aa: CSVEGGGTYTGELFF
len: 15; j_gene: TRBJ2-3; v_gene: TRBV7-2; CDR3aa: CASSLNRGDADTQYF
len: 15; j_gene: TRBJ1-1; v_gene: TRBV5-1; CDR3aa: CASSLEGGQAGEAFF
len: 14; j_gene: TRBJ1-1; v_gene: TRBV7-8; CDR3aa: CASSFNGPNTEAFF
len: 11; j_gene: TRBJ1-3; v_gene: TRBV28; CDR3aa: CASRSPYTIYF
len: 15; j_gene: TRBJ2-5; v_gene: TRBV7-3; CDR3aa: CASSPIGGFQETQYF
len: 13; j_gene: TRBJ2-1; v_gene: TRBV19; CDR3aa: CASSISTSSEQFF
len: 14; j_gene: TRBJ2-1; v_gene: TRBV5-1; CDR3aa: CASSWGLLYNEQFF
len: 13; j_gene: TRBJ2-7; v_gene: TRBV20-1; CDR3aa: CSASQGAEYEQYF
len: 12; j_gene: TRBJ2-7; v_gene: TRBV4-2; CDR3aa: CASSQERDEQYF
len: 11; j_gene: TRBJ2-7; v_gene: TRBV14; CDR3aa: CASSHNRGQYF
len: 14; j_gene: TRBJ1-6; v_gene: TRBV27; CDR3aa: CASSFQGNNSPLHF
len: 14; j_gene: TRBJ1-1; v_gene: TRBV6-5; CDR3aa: CASSYGDLNTEAFF
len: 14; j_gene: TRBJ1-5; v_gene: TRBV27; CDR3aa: CASRRQGTEQPQHF
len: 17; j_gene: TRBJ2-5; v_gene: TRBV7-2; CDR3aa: CASSLRGGSGRRETQYF
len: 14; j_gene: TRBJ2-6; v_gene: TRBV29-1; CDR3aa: CSVAQGTGANVLTF
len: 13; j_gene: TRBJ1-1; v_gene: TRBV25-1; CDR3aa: CASSVKGATEAFF
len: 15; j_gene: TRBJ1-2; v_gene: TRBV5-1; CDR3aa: CASSLTLGQGYGYTF
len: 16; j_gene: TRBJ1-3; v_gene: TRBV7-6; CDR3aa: CASSLDATSSGNTIYF
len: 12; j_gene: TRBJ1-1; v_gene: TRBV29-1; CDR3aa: CSVGSGARTNLF
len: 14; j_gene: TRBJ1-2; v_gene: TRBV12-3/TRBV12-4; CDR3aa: CASSITGVDYGYTF
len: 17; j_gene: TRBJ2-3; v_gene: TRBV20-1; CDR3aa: CSARDSRREALRDTQYF
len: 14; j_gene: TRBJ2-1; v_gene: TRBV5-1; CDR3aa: CASSLSRGLDEQFF
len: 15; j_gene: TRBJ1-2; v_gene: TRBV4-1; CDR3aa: CASSQEDVANYGYTF
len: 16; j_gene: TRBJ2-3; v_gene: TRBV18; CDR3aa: CASSPRRPAQPDTQYF
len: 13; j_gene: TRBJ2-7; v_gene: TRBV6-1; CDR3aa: CASSERGALEQYF
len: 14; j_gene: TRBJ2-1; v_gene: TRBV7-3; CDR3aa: CASSLGPGGREQFF
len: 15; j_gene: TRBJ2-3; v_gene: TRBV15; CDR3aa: CATSLGTGSTDTQYF
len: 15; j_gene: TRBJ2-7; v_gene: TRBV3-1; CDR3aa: CASSQDATAPYEQYF
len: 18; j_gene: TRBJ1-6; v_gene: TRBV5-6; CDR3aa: CASSPSIYASSYNSPLHF
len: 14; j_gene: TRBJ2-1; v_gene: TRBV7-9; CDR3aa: CASSRAGPVNEQFF
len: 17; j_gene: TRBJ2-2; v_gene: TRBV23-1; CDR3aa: CASSPVLESPDTGELFF
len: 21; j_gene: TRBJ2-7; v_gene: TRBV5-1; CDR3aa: CASSLRLGTSGRPGSSYEQYF
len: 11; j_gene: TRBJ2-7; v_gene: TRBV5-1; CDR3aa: CASSLAGEQYF
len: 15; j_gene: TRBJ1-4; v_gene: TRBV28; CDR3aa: CASSLPRGDNEKLFF
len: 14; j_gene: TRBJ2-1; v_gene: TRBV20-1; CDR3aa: CSAMGGSSYNEQFF
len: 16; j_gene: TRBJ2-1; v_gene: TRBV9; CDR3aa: CASSIFGEGLANEQFF
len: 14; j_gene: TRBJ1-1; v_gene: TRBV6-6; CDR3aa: CASSYGLHGAEAFF
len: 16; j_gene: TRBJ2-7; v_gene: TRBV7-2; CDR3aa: CASSQNPASGGYEQYF
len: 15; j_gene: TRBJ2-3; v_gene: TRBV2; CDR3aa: CASRIAGGPADTQYF
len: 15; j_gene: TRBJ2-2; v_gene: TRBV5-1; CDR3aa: CASSLGQGWTGELFF
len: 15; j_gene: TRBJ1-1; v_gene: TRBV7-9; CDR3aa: CASSPRGYGSTEAFF
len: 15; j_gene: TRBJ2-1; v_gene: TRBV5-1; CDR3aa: CASSLEGLGGNEQFF
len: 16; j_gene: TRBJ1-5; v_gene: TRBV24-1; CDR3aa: CATSDSVKSSNQPQHF
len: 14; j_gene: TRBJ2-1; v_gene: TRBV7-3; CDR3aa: CASSLAGQGYEQFF
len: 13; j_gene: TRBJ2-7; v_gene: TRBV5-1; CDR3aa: CASSPRGSYEQYF
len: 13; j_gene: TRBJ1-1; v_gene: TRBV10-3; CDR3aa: CAISDRGETEAFF
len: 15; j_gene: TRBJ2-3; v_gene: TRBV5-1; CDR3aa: CASSLAGISTDTQYF